Listed below are T cell receptor beta chains from one sample, sequenced in a study of Ad26.COV2.S vaccination and SARS-CoV-2 variants. The table came from immunoSEQ multiplex PCR; TCRdb's copy has only in-frame clones and leaves some out. This table has a few hundred thousand clones, roughly 90% appearing once. The source material was peripheral blood, sampled in a trial of Ad26.COV2.S vaccine versus placebo. Source of these receptors: a person aged 18-65 years who received the Ad26.COV2.S COVID-19 vaccine or a placebo. Each CDR3 is given with its conserved first and last residue. Fields, in order: V gene, D gene, J gene, clone size, CDR3 DNA, CDR3 protein. A D gene is named only where the DNA matches it firmly. Rows give clone size only sometimes, using once, few, many, or a class for an expanded clone.

TRBV5-1	-	TRBJ2-1	-	TGCGCCAGCCGTGAGGTCTTGACTAGCAATGAGCAGTTCTTC	CASREVLTSNEQFF
TRBV5-6	-	TRBJ2-7	-	TGTGCCAGCAGCTTAGGCCACGGGCACCCGGGGGACTACGAGCAGTACTTC	CASSLGHGHPGDYEQYF
TRBV7-9	-	TRBJ2-1	-	TGTGCCAGCAGCAACGATCACCTAACCCCGTTCTTC	CASSNDHLTPFF
TRBV30	-	TRBJ1-1	-	TGTGCCTGGAGGGAGGGTAGTCAGGGGACTGAAGCTTTCTTT	CAWREGSQGTEAFF
TRBV2	-	TRBJ2-5	-	TGTGCCAGCAGCAGGGGCCCCTCTTTGGAGGAGACCCAGTACTTC	CASSRGPSLEETQYF
TRBV29-1	TRBD1	TRBJ2-1	-	TGCAGCGGCCGGGACAGTAGGGTCGGGGAGCAGTTCTTC	CSGRDSRVGEQFF
TRBV16	-	TRBJ2-3	-	TGTGCCAGCAGCCAATTTCGGGGGGCCGGAGATACGCAGTATTTT	CASSQFRGAGDTQYF
TRBV19	TRBD1	TRBJ2-7	-	TGTGCCAGCCGACGGACAGGCCCCTACGAGCAGTACTTC	CASRRTGPYEQYF
TRBV7-6	-	TRBJ2-3	-	TGTGCCAGCAGCTCCTCGGGGAAAGGGGATACGCAGTATTTT	CASSSSGKGDTQYF
TRBV7-8	-	TRBJ2-7	-	TGTGCCAGCAGCTTTCCCCCCTCAGGGGGGGAGCAGTACTTC	CASSFPPSGGEQYF
TRBV18	TRBD1	TRBJ1-3	-	TGTGCCAGCTCACCTGGACAGGGAGGGAACACCATATATTTT	CASSPGQGGNTIYF
TRBV12-3/TRBV12-4	TRBD1	TRBJ2-1	-	TGTGCCAGCAGAACGCAGGGGGCTAATGAGCAGTTCTTC	CASRTQGANEQFF
TRBV3-1/TRBV3-2	TRBD2	TRBJ2-1	once	TGTGCCAGCAGCCAAGGGCCGGGACTAGCGGGGGGTAAGCAGTTCTTC	CASSQGPGLAGGKQFF
TRBV27	TRBD1	TRBJ1-5	-	TGTGCCAGCAGTTTAAAGGCAGGGGGCTTCAATCAGCCCCAGCATTTT	CASSLKAGGFNQPQHF
TRBV4-3	-	TRBJ1-6	-	TGCGCCAGCAGCCATTTAACAGGGAGCGTAAATTCACCCCTCCACTTT	CASSHLTGSVNSPLHF
TRBV27	-	TRBJ2-7	-	TGTGCCAGCAGCGGAAGATACGAGCAGTACTTC	CASSGRYEQYF
TRBV27	TRBD1	TRBJ1-1	-	TGTGCCAGCAGTTTCGCCCCGGACAGGGCTGAGCTAGTAGCTTTCTTT	CASSFAPDRAELVAFF
TRBV18	-	TRBJ2-5	-	TGTGCCAGCTGCCTTTATTGTGAGACCCAGTACTTC	CASCLYCETQYF
TRBV4-1	TRBD1	TRBJ1-1	-	TGCGCCAGCAGCCAAGGAATTCGGACAGGGACCACTGAAGCTTTCTTT	CASSQGIRTGTTEAFF
TRBV9	-	TRBJ1-1	-	TGTGCCAGCACCCTTGGGAATATGAACACTGAAGCTTTCTTT	CASTLGNMNTEAFF
TRBV11-3	-	TRBJ2-1	-	TGTGCCAGCAGCTCGGAGGATGAGCAGTTCTTC	CASSSEDEQFF
TRBV5-1	-	TRBJ1-3	-	TGCGCCAGCAGCTTTCAGGGTGTAGCTGGAAACACCATATATTTT	CASSFQGVAGNTIYF
TRBV21-1	-	TRBJ1-2	-	TGTGCCACCCAGCACAGCAAAAGGGAGCGATTAAGGTATGGCTACACCTTC	CATQHSKRERLRYGYTF
TRBV7-9	-	TRBJ1-2	-	TGTGCCAGCAGCTTAGGTGTAGGACAAAGCCTCTATGGCTACACCTTC	CASSLGVGQSLYGYTF
TRBV3-1/TRBV3-2	TRBD1	TRBJ1-1	-	TGTGCCAGCAGCCAAGAGGTTAGATGGACAGGGGTTAGAAGCACTGAAGCTTTCTTT	CASSQEVRWTGVRSTEAFF